This TCR beta chain was recorded in a study of cytomegalovirus exposure and HLA in healthy donors. Though probably carrying unrecorded immune exposures, donors were nominally healthy at sampling. On this clone itself: Its antigen is unidentified.

Overall study findings and caveats: Some V segments, including TRBV6-2 and TRBV6-3, were excluded as indistinguishable. A later analysis showed HLA-associated TCR beta chains outstripping equally common others in clonal expansion. When the data were analyzed later, several of the most significant clusters appeared to be linked to common viral pathogens.

Per germline, CDR1 MGHRA and CDR2 YSYEKL. This CDR3 contains 15 residues. Trimming pared 0 bases from V and 0 bases from J, leaving 9 bases between. Researchers ran the PCR with 60 Vbeta and 13 Jbeta primers. TCRdb's copy holds only in-frame clones and misses some; the assay was immunoSEQ multiplex PCR. This sample has fewer than 250,000 clones; about four fifths occur once, and the top ten carry roughly 10%. This receptor was taken from a woman between 50 and 59 years old in good health and CMV-seropositive. Input material: PBMCs. The V call is TRBV4-1, the J call TRBJ2-7; no reliable D call. CDR3 sequence reads: CASSQEQVDSYEQYF. CDR3 DNA: TGCGCCAGCAGCCAAGAGCAGGTCGACTCCTACGAGCAGTACTTC.